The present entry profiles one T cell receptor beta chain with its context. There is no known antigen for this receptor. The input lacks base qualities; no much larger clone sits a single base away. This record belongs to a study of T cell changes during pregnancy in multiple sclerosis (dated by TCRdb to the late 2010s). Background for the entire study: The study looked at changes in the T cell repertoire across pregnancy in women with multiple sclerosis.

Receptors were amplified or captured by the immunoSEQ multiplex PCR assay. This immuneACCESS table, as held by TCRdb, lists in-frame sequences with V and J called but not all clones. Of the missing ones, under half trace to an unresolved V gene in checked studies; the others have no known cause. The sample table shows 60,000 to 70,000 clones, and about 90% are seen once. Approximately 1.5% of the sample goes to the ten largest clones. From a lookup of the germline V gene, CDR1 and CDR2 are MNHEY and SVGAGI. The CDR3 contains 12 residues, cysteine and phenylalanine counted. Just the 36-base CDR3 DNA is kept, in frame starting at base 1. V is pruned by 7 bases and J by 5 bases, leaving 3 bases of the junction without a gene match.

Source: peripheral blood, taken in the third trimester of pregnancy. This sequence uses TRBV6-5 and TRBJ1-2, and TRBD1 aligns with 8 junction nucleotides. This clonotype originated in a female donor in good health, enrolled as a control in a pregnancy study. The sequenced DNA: TGTGCCAGCACCGACAGGGGTTATGGCTACACCTTC. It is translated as CASTDRGYGYTF.